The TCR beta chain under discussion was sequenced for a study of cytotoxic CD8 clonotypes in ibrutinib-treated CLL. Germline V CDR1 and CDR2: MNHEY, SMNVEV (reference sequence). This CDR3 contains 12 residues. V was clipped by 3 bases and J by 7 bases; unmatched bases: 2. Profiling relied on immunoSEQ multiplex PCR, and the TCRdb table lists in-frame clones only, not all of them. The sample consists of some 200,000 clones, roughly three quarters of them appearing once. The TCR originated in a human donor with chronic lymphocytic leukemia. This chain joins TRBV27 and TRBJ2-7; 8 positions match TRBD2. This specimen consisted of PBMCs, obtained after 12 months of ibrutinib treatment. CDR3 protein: CASSFGGREQYF. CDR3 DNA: TGTGCCAGCAGTTTCGGCGGGAGGGAGCAGTACTTC.